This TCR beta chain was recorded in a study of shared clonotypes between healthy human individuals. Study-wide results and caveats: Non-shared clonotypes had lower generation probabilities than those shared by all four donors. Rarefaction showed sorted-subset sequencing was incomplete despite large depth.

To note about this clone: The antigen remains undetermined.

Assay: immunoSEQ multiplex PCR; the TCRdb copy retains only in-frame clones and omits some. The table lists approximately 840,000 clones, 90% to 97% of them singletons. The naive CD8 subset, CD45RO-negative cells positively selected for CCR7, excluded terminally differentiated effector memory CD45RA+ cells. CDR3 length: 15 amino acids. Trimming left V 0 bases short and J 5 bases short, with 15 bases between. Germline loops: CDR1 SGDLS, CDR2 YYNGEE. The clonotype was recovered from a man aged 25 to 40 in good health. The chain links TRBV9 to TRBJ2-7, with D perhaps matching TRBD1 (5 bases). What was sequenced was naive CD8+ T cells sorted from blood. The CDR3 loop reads CASSVEGQNRDEQYF. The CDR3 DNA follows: TGTGCCAGCAGCGTAGAGGGGCAGAATCGGGACGAGCAGTACTTC.